A single sample gave rise to the 4 T cell receptor beta chains below, sequenced in a study of T-cell reconstitution after alpha-beta-depleted transplantation in children. As it was prepared, the TCRbeta library received unique molecular identifiers. One entry per CDR3 protein, called by TCRdb with MiXCR from the PCR reads. The data hold 900,000 or so distinct CDR3 sequences, with 15% to 20% observed a single time. This specimen was PBMCs, mostly from graft donor cells, taken 360 days after TCRalphabeta/CD19-depleted stem cell transplant. These receptors originate from a male patient younger than 18 who had a stem cell transplant for acute lymphoblastic leukemia, so the T cells may come from the graft donor.

The gene calls are TRBV5-1 and TRBJ2-7; 9 nucleotides match TRBD2. Per germline, CDR1 SGHRS and CDR2 YFSETQ. The CDR3 is made up of 15 amino acids. After removal of 4 bases from V and 4 bases from J, the junction contained 9 bases not matched to a gene. The CDR3, as DNA: TGCGCCAGCAGCATTAGCGGGAGTGATAGGTACGAGCAGTACTTC. The encoded protein is CASSISGSDRYEQYF.

The sample holds a few counts of this clonotype. The V gene is TRBV7-8, the J gene TRBJ1-4, with TRBD1 identical over 7 bases. In germline, CDR1 is SGHVS, CDR2 FQNEAQ. V gave up 0 bases and J gave up 6 bases; unmatched junction bases: 16. CDR3 length: 19 residues. This CDR3 is CASSLAETGSVAPDEKLFF. DNA for the CDR3: TGTGCCAGCAGCTTAGCGGAGACAGGGTCAGTGGCTCCCGATGAAAAACTGTTTTTT.

This chain joins TRBV27 and TRBJ2-7; 7 nucleotides agree with TRBD1. The CDR3 length is 15 residues. V lost 7 bases, J lost 2 bases, and 11 bases stayed unmatched. Germline CDR1 MNHEY, CDR2 SMNVEV (reference sequence). The CDR3 region is CASTSSGQMTYEQYF. Here the CDR3 DNA reads TGTGCCAGCACCTCGTCGGGACAGATGACCTACGAGCAGTACTTC.

This clonotype was seen only a few times. The chain links TRBV6-2 or TRBV6-3 to TRBJ2-2, with no clear D. V lost 3 bases and J 4 bases, leaving 9 bases between the germline ends. The CDR3 runs to 14 residues. CDR1 is MNHEY and CDR2 is SVGEGT in the germline V gene. The CDR3 sequence: CASSYRAGTGELFF. CDR3 DNA: TGTGCCAGCAGTTATAGGGCCGGCACCGGGGAGCTGTTTTTT.